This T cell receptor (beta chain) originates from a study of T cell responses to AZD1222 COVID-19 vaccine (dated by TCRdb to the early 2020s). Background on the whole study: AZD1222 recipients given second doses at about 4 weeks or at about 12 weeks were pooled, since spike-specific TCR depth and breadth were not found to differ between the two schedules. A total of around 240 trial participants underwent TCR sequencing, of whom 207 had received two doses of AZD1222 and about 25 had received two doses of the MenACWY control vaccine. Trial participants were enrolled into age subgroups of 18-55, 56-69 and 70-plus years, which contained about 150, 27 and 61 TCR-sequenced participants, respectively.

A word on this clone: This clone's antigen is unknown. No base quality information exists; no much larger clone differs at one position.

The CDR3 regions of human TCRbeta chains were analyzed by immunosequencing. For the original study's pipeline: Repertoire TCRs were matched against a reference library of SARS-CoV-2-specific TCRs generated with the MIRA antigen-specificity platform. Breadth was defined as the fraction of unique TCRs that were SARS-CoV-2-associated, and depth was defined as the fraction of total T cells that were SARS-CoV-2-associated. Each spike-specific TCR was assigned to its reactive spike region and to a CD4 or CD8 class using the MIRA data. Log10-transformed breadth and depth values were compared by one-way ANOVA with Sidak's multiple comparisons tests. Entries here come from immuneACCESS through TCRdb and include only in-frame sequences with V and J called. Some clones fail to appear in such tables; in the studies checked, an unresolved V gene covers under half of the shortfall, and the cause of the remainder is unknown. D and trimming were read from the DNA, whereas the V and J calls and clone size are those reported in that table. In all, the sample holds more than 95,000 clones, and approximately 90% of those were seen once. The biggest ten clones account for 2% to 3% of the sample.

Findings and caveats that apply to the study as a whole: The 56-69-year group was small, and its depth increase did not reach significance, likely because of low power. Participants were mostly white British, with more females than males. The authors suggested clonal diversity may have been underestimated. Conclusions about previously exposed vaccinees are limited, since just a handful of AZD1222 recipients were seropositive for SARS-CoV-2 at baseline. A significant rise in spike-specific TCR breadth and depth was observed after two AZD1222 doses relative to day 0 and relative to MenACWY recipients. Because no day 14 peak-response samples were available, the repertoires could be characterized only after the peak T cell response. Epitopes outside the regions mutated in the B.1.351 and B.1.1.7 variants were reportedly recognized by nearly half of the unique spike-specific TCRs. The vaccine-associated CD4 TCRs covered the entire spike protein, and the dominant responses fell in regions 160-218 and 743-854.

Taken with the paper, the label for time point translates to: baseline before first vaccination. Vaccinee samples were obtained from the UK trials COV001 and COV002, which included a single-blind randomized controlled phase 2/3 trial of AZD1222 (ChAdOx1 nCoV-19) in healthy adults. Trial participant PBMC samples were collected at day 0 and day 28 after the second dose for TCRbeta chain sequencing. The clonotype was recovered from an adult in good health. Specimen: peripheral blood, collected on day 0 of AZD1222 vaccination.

The CDR3 loop reads CASRHNGGTQHF. In nucleotides, the sequence is TGTGCCAGCAGGCACAACGGGGGGACCCAGCATTTT. The receptor chain draws on TRBV7-9 and TRBJ1-5, with TRBD1 as a weak D call on 5 bases. CDR1 is given as SEHNR and CDR2 as FQNEAQ, both from the germline V gene (reference sequence). The V end loses 6 bases and the J end loses 11 bases, and a stretch of 14 bases separates them. Including cysteine and phenylalanine, the CDR3 has 12 amino acids. Only the CDR3 DNA is retained, 36 bases long and in frame from the first base.